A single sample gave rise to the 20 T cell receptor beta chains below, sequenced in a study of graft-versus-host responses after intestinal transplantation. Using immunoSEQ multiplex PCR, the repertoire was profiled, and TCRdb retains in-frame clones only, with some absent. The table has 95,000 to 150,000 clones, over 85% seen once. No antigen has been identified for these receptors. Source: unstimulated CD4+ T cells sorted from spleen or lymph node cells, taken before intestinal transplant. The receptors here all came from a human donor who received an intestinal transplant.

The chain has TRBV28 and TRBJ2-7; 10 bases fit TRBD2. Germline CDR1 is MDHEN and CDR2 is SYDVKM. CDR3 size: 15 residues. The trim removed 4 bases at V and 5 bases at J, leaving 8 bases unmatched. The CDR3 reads CASSSIAGGDDEQYF. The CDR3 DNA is TGTGCCAGCAGTTCCATAGCGGGAGGCGACGACGAGCAGTACTTC. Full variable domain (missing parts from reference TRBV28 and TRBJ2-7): DVKVTQSSRYLVKRTGEKVFLECVQDMDHENMFWYRQDPGLGLRLIYFSYDVKMKEKGDIPEGYSVSREKKERFSLILESASTNQTSMYLCASSSIAGGDDEQYFGPGTRLTVT.

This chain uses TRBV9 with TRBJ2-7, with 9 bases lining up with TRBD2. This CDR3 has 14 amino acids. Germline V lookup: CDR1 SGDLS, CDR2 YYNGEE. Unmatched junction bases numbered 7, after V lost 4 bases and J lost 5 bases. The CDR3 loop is CASSPHSGSNEQYF. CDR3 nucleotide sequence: TGTGCCAGCAGCCCCCATAGCGGGAGTAACGAGCAGTACTTC.

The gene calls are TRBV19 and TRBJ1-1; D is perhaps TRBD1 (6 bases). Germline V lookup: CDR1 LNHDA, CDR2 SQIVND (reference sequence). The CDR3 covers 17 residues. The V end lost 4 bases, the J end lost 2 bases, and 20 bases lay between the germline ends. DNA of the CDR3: TGTGCCAGTAGTAGAGAACGGGGGGGGCGAAGAAACACTGAAGCTTTCTTT. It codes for CASSRERGGRRNTEAFF.

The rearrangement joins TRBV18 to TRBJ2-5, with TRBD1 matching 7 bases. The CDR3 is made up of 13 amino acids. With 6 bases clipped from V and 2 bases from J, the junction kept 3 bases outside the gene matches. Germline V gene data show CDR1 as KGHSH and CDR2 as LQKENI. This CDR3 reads CASSGQAQETQYF. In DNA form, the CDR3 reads TGTGCCAGCTCCGGACAGGCTCAAGAGACCCAGTACTTC.

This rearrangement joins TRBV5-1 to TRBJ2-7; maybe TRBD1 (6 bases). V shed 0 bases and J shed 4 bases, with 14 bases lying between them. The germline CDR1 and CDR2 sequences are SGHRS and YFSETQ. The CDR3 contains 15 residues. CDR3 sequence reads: CASSLEWTEPYEQYF. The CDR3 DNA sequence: TGCGCCAGCAGCTTGGAGTGGACAGAACCTTACGAGCAGTACTTC.

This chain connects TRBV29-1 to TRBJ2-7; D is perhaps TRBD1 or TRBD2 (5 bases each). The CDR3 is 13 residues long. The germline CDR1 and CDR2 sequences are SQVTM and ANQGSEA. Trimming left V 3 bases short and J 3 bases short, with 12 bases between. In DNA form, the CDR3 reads TGCAGCGTTGAGGGGACGTATGACTACGAGCAGTACTTC. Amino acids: CSVEGTYDYEQYF.

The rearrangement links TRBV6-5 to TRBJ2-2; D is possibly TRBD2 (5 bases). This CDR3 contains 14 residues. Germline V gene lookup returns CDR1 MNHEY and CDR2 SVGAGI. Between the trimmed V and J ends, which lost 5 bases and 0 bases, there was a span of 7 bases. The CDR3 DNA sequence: TGTGCCAGCAGTAGCGGCCCGAACACCGGGGAGCTGTTTTTT. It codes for CASSSGPNTGELFF.

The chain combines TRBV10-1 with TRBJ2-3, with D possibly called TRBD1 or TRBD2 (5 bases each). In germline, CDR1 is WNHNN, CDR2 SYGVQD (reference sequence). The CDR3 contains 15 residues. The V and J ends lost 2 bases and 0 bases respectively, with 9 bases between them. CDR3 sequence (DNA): TGCGCCAGCAGTGAGCGGGGCGGCAGCACAGATACGCAGTATTTT. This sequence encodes CASSERGGSTDTQYF.

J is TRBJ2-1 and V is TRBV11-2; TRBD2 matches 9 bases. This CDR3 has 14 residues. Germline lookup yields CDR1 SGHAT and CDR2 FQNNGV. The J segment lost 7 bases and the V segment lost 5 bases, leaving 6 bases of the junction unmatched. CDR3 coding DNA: TGTGCCAGCAGCCGGCCTAGCGGGATAAATGAGCAGTTCTTC. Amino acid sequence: CASSRPSGINEQFF.

CDR3 DNA: TGTGCCAGCAGTGAGGAGGGGGGGGGCTCCCAGCCCCAGCATTTT. The encoded protein is CASSEEGGGSQPQHF. The chain carries TRBV2 and TRBJ1-5; a possible D gene is TRBD1 (6 bases). Germline-derived CDR1 and CDR2 are SNHLY and FYNNEI. Deletions cut 3 bases from V and 7 bases from J, with 16 bases between. The CDR3 length is 15 residues.

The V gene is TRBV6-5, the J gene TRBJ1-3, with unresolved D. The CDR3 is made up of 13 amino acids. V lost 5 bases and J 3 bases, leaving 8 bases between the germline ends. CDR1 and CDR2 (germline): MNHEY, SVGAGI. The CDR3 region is CASSRQNGNTIYF. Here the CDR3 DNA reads TGTGCCAGCAGTCGGCAGAATGGAAACACCATATATTTT.

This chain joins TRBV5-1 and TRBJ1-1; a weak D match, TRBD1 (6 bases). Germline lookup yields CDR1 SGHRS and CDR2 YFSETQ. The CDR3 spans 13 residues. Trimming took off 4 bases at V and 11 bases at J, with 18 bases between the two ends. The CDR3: CASSPGQGQGAFF. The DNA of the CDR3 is TGCGCCAGCAGCCCCGGCCAGGGCCAGGGGGCTTTCTTT.

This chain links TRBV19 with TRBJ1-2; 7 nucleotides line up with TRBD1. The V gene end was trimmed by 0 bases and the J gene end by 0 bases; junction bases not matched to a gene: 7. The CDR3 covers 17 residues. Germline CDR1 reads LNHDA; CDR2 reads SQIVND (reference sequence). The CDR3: CASSIDRGGQPNYGYTF. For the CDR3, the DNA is TGTGCCAGTAGTATAGATCGGGGGGGACAGCCTAACTATGGCTACACCTTC.

The CDR3 spells CASRPTGRYGYTF. CDR3 DNA: TGTGCCAGCAGACCGACAGGCAGGTATGGCTACACCTTC. The J gene is TRBJ1-2, the V gene TRBV5-6, with D possibly matching TRBD1 (6 bases). V was pared by 5 bases and J by 5 bases, with 13 bases between. The CDR3 loop spans 13 amino acids. The germline V gene has CDR1 SGHDT and CDR2 YYEEEE. Variable domain in full (rest from reference TRBV5-6 and TRBJ1-2): DAGVTQSPTHLIKTRGQQVTLRCSPKSGHDTVSWYQQALGQGPQFIFQYYEEEERQRGNFPDRFSGHQFPNYSSELNVNALLLGDSALYLCASRPTGRYGYTFGSGTRLTVV.

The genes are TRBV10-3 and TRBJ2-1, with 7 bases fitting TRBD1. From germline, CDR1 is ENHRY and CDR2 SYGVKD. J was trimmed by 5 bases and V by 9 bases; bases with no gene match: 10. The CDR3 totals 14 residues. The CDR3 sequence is CAIGETGINNEQFF. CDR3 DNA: TGTGCCATAGGGGAGACAGGGATAAACAATGAGCAGTTCTTC.

CDR3 coding DNA: TGTGCCATCAGTGAATACGGCCAAGCCAAAAACATTCAGTACTTC. Its protein product is CAISEYGQAKNIQYF. The chain joins TRBV10-3 to TRBJ2-4; D gene unclear. This CDR3 is built from 15 residues. Looked up from germline, CDR1 is ENHRY and CDR2 is SYGVKD. V shed 3 bases and J shed 0 bases, with 9 bases lying between them.

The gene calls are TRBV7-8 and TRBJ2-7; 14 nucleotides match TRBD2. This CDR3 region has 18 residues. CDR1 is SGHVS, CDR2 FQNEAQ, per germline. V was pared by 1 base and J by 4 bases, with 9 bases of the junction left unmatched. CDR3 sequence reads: CASSLERTSGRLRYEQYF. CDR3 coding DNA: TGTGCCAGCAGCTTAGAGAGGACTAGCGGGAGGCTTCGATACGAGCAGTACTTC. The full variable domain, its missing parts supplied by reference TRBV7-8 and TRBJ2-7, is GAGVSQSPRYKVAKRGQDVALRCDPISGHVSLFWYQQALGQGPEFLTYFQNEAQLDKSGLPSDRFFAERPEGSVSTLKIQRTQQEDSAVYLCASSLERTSGRLRYEQYFGPGTRLTVT.

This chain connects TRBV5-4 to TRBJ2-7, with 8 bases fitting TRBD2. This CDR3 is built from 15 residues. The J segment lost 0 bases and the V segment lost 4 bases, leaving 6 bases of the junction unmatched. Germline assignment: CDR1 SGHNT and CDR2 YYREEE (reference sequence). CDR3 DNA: TGTGCCAGCAGCGCGGGGGGCAGGAGCTCCTACGAGCAGTACTTC. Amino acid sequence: CASSAGGRSSYEQYF.

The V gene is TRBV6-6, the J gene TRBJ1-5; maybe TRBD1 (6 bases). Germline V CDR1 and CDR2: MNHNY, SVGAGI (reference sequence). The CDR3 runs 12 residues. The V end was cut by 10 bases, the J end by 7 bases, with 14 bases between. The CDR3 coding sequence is TGTGCCACCCGCGGGGGCTGGCAGCCCCAGCATTTT. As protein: CATRGGWQPQHF.

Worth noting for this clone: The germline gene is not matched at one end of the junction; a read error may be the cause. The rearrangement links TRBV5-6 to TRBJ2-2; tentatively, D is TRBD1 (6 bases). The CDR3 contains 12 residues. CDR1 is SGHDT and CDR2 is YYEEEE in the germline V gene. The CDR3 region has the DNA TGTGCCAGCAGTTGGGACACCAGGGAGCTGTTTTTT. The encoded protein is CASSWDTRELFF.